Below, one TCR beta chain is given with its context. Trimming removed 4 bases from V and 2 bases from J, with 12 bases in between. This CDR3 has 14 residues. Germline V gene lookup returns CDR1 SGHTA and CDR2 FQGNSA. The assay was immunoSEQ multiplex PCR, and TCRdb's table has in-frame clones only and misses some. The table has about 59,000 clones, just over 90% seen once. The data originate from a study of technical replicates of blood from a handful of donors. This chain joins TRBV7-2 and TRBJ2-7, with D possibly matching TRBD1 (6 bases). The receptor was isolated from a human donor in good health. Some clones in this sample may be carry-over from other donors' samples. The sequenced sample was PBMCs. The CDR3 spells CASSSRQATYEQYF. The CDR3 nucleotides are TGTGCCAGCAGCTCCCGACAGGCAACCTACGAGCAGTACTTC.